This TCR beta chain was captured in a study of blood T cells in healthy people across ages. Extractions gave at least 5.5 micrograms of total RNA per sample. This clonotype was observed a handful of times. What it recognizes is unknown. The germline V gene has CDR1 MNHEY and CDR2 SMNVEV (reference sequence). V gave up 7 bases and J gave up 6 bases; unmatched junction bases: 9. The CDR3 extends over 15 amino acids. Study outcomes and limitations: Age advanced and TCR beta diversity per million T cells fell, roughly linearly.

Combining a sample-barcoded 5' primer with a J-beta primer mix, a second PCR ran for roughly 6 to 11 cycles. Each cDNA was tagged by a template-switch adaptor containing 12 random nucleotides. TCRdb processed the 5' RACE reads anew with MiXCR; each CDR3 protein has one entry. The table has fewer than 2 million distinct CDR3 sequences, approximately 39% seen once; the top ten hold 20% to 25%. V gene TRBV27 combines with J gene TRBJ2-1; 10 bases agree with TRBD2. The receptor was isolated from a human donor in good health. Sequenced material: blood. The CDR3 spells CASTAAGLARNEQFF. CDR3 bases: TGTGCCAGCACCGCCGCGGGACTAGCGCGCAATGAGCAGTTCTTC.